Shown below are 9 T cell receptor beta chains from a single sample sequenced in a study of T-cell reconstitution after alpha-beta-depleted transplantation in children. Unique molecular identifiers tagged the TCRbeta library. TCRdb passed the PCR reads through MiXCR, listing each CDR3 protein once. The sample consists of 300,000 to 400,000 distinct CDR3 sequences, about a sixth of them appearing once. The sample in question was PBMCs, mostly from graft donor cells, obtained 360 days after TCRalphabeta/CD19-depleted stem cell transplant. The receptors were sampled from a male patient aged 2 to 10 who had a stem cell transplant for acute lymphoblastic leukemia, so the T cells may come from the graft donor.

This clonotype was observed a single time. CDR3 DNA: TGTGCCAGCAGCCGCCCCTCCGGGACAGGGGGACTAACGGGGAGGCAGTACTTC. It is translated as CASSRPSGTGGLTGRQYF. V is TRBV6-2 or TRBV6-3 and J is TRBJ2-7; 11 bases match TRBD1. V lost 6 bases and J lost 9; bases outside the gene matches: 22. The germline V gene encodes CDR1 MNHEY and CDR2 SVGEGT. The CDR3 has 18 amino acids.

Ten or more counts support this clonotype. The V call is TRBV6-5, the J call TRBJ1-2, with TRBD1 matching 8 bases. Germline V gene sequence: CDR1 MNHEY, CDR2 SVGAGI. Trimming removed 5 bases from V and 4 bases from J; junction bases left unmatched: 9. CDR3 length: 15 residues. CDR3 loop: CASSRQGWPPYGYTF. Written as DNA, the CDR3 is TGTGCCAGCAGTAGACAGGGGTGGCCTCCCTATGGCTACACCTTC.

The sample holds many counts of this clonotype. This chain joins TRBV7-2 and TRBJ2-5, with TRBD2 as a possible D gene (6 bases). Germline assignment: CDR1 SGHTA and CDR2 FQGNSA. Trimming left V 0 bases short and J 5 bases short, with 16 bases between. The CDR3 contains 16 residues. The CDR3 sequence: CASSLARTTRGETQYF. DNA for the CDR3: TGTGCCAGCAGCTTAGCGCGTACGACTAGGGGCGAGACCCAGTACTTC.

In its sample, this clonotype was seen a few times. CDR3: CASSQETVSNQPQHF. The CDR3 region has the DNA TGTGCCAGCAGCCAGGAAACGGTCAGCAATCAGCCCCAGCATTTT. This rearrangement joins TRBV4-2 to TRBJ1-5; the D is unclear. The germline V gene has CDR1 LGHNA and CDR2 YNFKEQ. The CDR3 has 15 residues. V lost 3 bases to trimming and J lost 1 base, with 10 bases between them.

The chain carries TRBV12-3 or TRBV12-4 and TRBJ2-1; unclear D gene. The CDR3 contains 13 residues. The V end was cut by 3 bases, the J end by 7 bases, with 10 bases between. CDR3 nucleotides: TGTGCCAGCAGTTTTTCCGAGTCGAATGAGCAGTTCTTC. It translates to CASSFSESNEQFF.

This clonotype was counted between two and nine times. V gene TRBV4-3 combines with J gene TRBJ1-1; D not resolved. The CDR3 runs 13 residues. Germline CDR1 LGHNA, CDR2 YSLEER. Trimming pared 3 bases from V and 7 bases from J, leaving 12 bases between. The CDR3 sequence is CASSQARELEAFF. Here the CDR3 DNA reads TGCGCCAGCAGCCAGGCCCGGGAGCTTGAAGCTTTCTTT.

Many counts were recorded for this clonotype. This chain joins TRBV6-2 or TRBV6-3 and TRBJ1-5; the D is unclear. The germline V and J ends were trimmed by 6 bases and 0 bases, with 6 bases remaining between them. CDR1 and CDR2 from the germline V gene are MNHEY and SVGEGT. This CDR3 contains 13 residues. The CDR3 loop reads CASSRNSNQPQHF. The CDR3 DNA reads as TGTGCCAGCAGCAGGAATAGCAATCAGCCCCAGCATTTT.

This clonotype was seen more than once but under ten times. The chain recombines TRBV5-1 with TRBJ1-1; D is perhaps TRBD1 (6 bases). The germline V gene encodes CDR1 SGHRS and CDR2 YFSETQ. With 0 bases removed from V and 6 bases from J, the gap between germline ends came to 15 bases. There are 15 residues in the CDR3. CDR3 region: CASSLVRGAIAEAFF. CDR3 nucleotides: TGCGCCAGCAGCTTGGTTCGGGGGGCGATCGCTGAAGCTTTCTTT.

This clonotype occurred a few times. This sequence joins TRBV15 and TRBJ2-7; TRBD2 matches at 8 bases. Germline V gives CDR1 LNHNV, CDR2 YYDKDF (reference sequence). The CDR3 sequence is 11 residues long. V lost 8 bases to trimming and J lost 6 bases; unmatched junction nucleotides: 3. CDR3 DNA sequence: TGTGCCACCGGGACTAGATTCGAGCAGTACTTC. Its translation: CATGTRFEQYF.